This T cell receptor (beta chain) comes out of a study of preoperative IRX-2 immunotherapy in early breast cancer. Indicated treatment: preoperative locoregional IRX-2 cytokine immunotherapy. Preoperative locoregional IRX-2 cytokine immunotherapy was tested in the phase Ib source study. V dropped 6 bases and J dropped 6; count of bases not matched to a gene: 13. The CDR3 sequence is 16 residues long. The germline V gene encodes CDR1 MDHEN and CDR2 SYDVKM. Clones were sequenced by immunoSEQ multiplex PCR, and TCRdb holds only the in-frame ones, with some missing. The data contain around 95,000 clones, roughly 88% of them singletons.

The chain combines TRBV28 with TRBJ2-2; 7 bases agree with TRBD1. The sample consisted of tumor tissue, taken after IRX-2 immunotherapy. This receptor was obtained from a human donor with breast cancer. CDR3 protein: CASRKNRDRRAGELFF. CDR3 bases: TGTGCCAGCAGAAAAAATCGGGACAGACGGGCCGGGGAGCTGTTTTTT.